This T cell receptor (beta chain) was profiled in a study of CD8 T cells in ankylosing spondylitis (dated by TCRdb to about 2017). General notes on the study: To find TCR variants linked to disease, the study profiled T cell receptor beta repertoires in ankylosing spondylitis patients and healthy donors. The full study cohort was made up of over 20 ankylosing spondylitis patients and roughly 98 healthy donors. Peripheral blood was sampled, and synovial fluid was also collected from ankylosing spondylitis patients. Paper-wide results and their limitations: The disease-linked clones had a CD8+ phenotype and were found at relatively low frequencies in peripheral blood. The disease-linked clones were reported as significantly enriched in matched synovial fluid samples from ankylosing spondylitis patients. Some of the motif variants had been reported before in the synovial fluid and blood of reactive arthritis patients, a finding that suggests common disease-initiation mechanisms. Blood from ankylosing spondylitis patients appeared to be characterized by a TCR beta motif composed of eight or nine highly homologous amino acid variants.

Spanning cysteine to phenylalanine, the CDR3 consists of 13 amino acids. CDR3 DNA only is kept here, 39 bases in frame from base 1. The V end loses 3 bases and the J end loses 6 bases, and a stretch of 14 bases separates them. Looking up the germline V gene yields CDR1 SQVTM and CDR2 ANQGSEA. Many counts were recorded for this clonotype. What this receptor recognizes is not known. The input lacks base qualities; no much larger clone sits a single base away. Data came from an Illumina HiSeq 2500. TCR beta libraries were prepared by quantitative 5'-RACE with molecular barcodes. For the original study's pipeline: Disease-linked TCR variants were identified with a new computational method built on a probabilistic model of VDJ rearrangement. TCRdb trimmed public reads at Q25 via fastp, called clones via MiXCR and kept in-frame beta chains. For every CDR3 protein sequence, its rows merge into one entry that carries the most common genes and DNA. For this entry, the V and J calls and clone size follow TCRdb and not the study's own pipeline. This sample comprises 300,000 to 350,000 distinct CDR3 sequences, 20% to 25% of them detected only once. Together, the top ten hold 3.5% of the sample.

Sequences were obtained from blood, either unsorted or a sorted T cell fraction (not recorded which). The rearrangement combines TRBV29-1 with TRBJ1-1; a weak D assignment points to TRBD1 (5 bases agree). This sequence was found in a female donor with ankylosing spondylitis or in good health (not recorded which). The nucleotides are TGCAGCGTTGATGGGGGGGGTGGGGCTGAAGCTTTCTTT. Its translation reads: CSVDGGGGAEAFF.